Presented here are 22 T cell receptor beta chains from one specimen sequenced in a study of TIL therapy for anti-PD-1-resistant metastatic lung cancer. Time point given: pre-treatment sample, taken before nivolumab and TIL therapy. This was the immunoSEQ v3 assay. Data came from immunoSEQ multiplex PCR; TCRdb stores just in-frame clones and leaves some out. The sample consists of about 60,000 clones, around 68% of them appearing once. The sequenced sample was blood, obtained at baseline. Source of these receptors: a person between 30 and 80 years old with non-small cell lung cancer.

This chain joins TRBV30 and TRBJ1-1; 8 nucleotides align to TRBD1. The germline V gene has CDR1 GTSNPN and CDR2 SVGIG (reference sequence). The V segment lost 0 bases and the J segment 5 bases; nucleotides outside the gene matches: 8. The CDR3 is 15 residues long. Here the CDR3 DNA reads TGTGCCTGGAGTGTACTGGCAGGGGGCGAAACTGAAGCTTTCTTT. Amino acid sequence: CAWSVLAGGETEAFF.

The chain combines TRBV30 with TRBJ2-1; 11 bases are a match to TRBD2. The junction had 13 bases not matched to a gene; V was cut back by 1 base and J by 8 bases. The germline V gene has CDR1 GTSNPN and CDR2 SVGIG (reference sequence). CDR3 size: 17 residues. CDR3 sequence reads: CAWSGGLAGGLGDEQFF. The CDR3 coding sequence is TGTGCCTGGAGTGGGGGCCTAGCGGGAGGACTCGGAGATGAGCAGTTCTTC.

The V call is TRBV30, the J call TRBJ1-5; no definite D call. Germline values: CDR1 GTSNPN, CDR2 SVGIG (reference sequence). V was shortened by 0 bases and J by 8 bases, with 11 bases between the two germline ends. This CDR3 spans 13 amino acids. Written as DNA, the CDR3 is TGTGCCTGGAGTGTATATGGGGAGAAGCCCCAGCATTTT. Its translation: CAWSVYGEKPQHF.

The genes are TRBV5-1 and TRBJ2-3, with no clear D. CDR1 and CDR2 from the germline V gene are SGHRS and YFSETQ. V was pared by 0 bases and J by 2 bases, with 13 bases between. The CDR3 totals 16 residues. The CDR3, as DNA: TGCGCCAGCAGCTTGGGGTCGGCGGCCAACACAGATACGCAGTATTTT. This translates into CASSLGSAANTDTQYF.

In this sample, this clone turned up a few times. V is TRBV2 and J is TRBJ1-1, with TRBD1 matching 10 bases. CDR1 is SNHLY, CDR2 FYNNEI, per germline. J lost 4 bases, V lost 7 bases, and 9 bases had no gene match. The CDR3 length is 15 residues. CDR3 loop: CASIKTGGWGTEAFF. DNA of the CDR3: TGTGCCAGCATTAAGACAGGGGGCTGGGGCACTGAAGCTTTCTTT.

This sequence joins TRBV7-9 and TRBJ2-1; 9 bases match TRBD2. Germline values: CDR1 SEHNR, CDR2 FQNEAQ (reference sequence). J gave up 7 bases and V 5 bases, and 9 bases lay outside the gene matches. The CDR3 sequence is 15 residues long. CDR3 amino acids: CASSDVIAGVNEQFF. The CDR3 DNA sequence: TGTGCCAGCAGCGATGTGATAGCGGGAGTTAATGAGCAGTTCTTC.

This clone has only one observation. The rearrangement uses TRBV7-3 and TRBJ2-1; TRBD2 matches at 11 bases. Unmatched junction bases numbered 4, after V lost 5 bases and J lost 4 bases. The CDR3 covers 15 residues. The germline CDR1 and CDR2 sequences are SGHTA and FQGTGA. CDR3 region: CASSPRLAGYNEQFF. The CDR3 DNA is TGTGCCAGCAGCCCACGACTAGCGGGGTACAATGAGCAGTTCTTC.

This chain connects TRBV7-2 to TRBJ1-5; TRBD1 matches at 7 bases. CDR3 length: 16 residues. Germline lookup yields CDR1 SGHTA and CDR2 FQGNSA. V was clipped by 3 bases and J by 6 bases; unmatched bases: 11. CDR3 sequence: CASSFQGRTGVQPQHF. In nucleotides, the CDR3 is TGTGCCAGCAGCTTCCAAGGCCGTACAGGGGTTCAGCCCCAGCATTTT.

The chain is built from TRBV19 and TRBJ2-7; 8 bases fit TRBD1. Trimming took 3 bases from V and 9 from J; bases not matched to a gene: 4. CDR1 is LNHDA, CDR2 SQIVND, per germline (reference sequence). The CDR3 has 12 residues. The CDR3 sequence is CASSIGQGGQYF. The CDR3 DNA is TGTGCCAGTAGTATCGGACAGGGAGGGCAGTACTTC. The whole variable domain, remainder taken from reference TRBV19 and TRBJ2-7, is DGGITQSPKYLFRKEGQNVTLSCEQNLNHDAMYWYRQDPGQGLRLIYYSQIVNDFQKGDIAEGYSVSREKKESFPLTVTSAQKNPTAFYLCASSIGQGGQYFGPGTRLTVT.

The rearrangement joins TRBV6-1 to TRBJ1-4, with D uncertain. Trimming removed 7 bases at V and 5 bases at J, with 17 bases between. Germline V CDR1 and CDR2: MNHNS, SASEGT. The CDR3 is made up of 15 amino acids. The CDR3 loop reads CASTPDWTPNEKLFF. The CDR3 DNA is TGTGCCAGCACCCCCGACTGGACCCCGAATGAAAAACTGTTTTTT.

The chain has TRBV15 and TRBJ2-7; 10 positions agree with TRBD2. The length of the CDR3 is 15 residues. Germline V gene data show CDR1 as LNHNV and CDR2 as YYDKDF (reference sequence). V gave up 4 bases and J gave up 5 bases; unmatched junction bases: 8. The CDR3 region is CATSTKREGPDEQYF. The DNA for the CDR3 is TGTGCCACCAGCACAAAGCGGGAGGGCCCGGACGAGCAGTACTTC.

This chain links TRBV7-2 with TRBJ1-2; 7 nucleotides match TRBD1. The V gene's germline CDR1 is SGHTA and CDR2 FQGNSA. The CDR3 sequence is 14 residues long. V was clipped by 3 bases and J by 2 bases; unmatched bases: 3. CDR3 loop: CASSLTGTNYGYTF. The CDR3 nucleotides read TGTGCCAGCAGCTTGACAGGGACGAACTATGGCTACACCTTC.

CDR3 DNA: TGCAGCGTTATGAGTCCCGGGGAGCTGTTTTTT. It codes for CSVMSPGELFF. This rearrangement joins TRBV29-1 to TRBJ2-2; D is unclear. This CDR3 has 11 residues. Trimming left V 5 bases short and J 6 bases short, with 7 bases between. From germline, CDR1 is SQVTM and CDR2 ANQGSEA.

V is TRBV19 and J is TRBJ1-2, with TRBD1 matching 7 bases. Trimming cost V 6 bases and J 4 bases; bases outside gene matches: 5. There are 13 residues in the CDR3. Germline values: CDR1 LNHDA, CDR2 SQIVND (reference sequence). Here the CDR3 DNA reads TGTGCCAGTAGCCGACAGGGAACCTATGGCTACACCTTC. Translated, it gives CASSRQGTYGYTF.

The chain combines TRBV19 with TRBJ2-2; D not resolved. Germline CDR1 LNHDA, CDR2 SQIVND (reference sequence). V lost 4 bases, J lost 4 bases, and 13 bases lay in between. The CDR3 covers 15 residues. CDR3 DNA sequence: TGTGCCAGTAGTACACAGACCAGAATCACCGGGGAGCTGTTTTTT. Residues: CASSTQTRITGELFF.

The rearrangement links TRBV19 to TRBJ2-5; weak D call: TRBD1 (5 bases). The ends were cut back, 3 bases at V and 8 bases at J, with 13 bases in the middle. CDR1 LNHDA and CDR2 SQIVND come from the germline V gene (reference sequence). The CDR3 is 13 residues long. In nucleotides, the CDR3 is TGTGCCAGTAGTATGGCCCAGGGCTTAACCCAGTACTTC. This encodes CASSMAQGLTQYF.

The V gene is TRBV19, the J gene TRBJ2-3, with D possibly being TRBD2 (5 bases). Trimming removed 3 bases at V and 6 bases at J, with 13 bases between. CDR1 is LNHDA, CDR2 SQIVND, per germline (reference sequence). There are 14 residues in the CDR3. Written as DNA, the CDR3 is TGTGCCAGTAGTATCGCTGGAGGTTACGATACGCAGTATTTT. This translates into CASSIAGGYDTQYF. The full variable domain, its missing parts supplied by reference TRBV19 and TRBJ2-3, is DGGITQSPKYLFRKEGQNVTLSCEQNLNHDAMYWYRQDPGQGLRLIYYSQIVNDFQKGDIAEGYSVSREKKESFPLTVTSAQKNPTAFYLCASSIAGGYDTQYFGPGTRLTVL.

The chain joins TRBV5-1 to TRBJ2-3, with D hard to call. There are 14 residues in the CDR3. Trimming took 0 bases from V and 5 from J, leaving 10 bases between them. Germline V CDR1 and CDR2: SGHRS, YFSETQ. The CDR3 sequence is CASSLGSLGDTQYF. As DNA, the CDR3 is TGCGCCAGCAGCTTGGGCTCCTTGGGAGATACGCAGTATTTT.

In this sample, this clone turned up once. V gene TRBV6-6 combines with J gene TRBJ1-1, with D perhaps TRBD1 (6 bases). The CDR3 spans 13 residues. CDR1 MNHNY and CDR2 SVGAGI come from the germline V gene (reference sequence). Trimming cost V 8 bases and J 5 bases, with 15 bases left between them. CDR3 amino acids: CASDTGGRTEAFF. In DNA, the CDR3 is TGTGCCAGCGATACGGGGGGCAGGACTGAAGCTTTCTTT.

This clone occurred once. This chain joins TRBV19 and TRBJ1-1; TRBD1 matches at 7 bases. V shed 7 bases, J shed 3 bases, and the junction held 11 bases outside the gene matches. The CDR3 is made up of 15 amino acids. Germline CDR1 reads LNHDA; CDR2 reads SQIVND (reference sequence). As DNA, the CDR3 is TGTGCCAGTAAGGAGGGGGCCCTAATACACACTGAAGCTTTCTTT. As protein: CASKEGALIHTEAFF.

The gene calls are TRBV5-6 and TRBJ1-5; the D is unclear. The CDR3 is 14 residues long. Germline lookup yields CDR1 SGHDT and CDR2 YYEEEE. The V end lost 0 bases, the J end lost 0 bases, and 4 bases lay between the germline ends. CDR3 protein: CASSLGASNQPQHF. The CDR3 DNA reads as TGTGCCAGCAGCTTGGGTGCTAGCAATCAGCCCCAGCATTTT.

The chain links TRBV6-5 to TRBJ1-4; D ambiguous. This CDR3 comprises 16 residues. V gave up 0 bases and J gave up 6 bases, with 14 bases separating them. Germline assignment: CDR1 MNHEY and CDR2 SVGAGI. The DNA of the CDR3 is TGTGCCAGCAGTTACTCAGGTCGCCGTAACCATGAAAAACTGTTTTTT. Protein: CASSYSGRRNHEKLFF.